These T cell receptor beta chains were read from a single sample in a study of post-analysis software for immune sequencing data. TCRdb re-called the PCR reads with MiXCR, one entry per CDR3 protein. The table has just over 250,000 distinct CDR3 sequences, around 34% seen once. The sample consisted of blood. Every receptor here comes from a girl aged 10 to 17 with multiple sclerosis. Both conserved end residues are trimmed from each CDR3. The listing skips clone size in some rows; elsewhere it reads once, few, many or a size class.

V gene | clone size | CDR3 protein
TRBV6-5 | many | ASSYTGGSNQPQH
TRBV19 | few | ASGLLTRGYT
TRBV21-1 | many | ASSKKYPQETQY
TRBV5-1 | NA | ASSLAEGANYGYT
TRBV4-1 | NA | ASSQDPGRPGQPWVEAF
TRBV28 | once | ASSPLWGSGGGTGELF
TRBV5-6 | few | ASSLRVRLLAYNEQY
TRBV7-2 | NA | ASSLAPGTTGNTIY
TRBV5-1 | many | ASSLEAGRTDTQY
TRBV18 | many | ASSPPRTSGVPSSYNEQF
TRBV6-5 | NA | ASSYPRDRGTYEQY
TRBV5-1 | many | ASSRGQGAAYNEQF
TRBV29-1 | NA | SVVGQGNTEAF
TRBV29-1 | few | SAELGGGELF
TRBV20-1 | many | SATGATDTQY
TRBV12-3/TRBV12-4 | few | ASSSSRTREAF
TRBV27 | many | ASSLFGLAGSTSTDTQY
TRBV4-2 | NA | ASSQGGVGYT
TRBV7-8 | NA | ASSATRGAGEAF
TRBV5-5 | few | ANSLDGGVNYEQY
TRBV29-1 | many | SVDSGYT
TRBV6-5 | many | ASSYSGLGYT
TRBV7-8 | NA | ASFGRGDRVSGNTIY